These 9 T cell receptor beta chains were sequenced from one sample in a study of blood T cell repertoires in COVID-19. The table came from immunoSEQ multiplex PCR; TCRdb's copy has only in-frame clones and leaves some out. The sample records fewer than 200,000 clones, roughly 76% being singletons. The sequenced sample consisted of peripheral blood. The receptors here all came from a woman aged 80 or over with COVID-19, enrolled during active disease.

The chain couples TRBV7-9 to TRBJ2-7; 7 bases line up with TRBD1. The CDR3 has 17 amino acids. The V gene end was trimmed by 7 bases and the J gene end by 2 bases; junction bases not matched to a gene: 17. The germline CDR1 and CDR2 sequences are SEHNR and FQNEAQ (reference sequence). The CDR3 region is CASTYLNSGTDPYEQYF. For the CDR3, the DNA is TGTGCCAGCACCTATCTTAACTCCGGGACAGACCCCTACGAGCAGTACTTC.

V is TRBV24-1 and J is TRBJ2-1; TRBD2 matches 7 bases. CDR3 length equals 15 residues. Trimming cost V 2 bases and J 6 bases; bases outside gene matches: 6. Germline V gives CDR1 KGHDR, CDR2 SFDVKD. CDR3 protein: CATSDYPGGINEQFF. The CDR3 region has the DNA TGTGCCACCAGTGATTACCCGGGAGGAATCAATGAGCAGTTCTTC.

Only a few counts were recorded for this clone. The gene calls are TRBV18 and TRBJ2-1, with a weak D call TRBD2 (6 bases). Germline values: CDR1 KGHSH, CDR2 LQKENI. The CDR3 sequence is 13 residues long. V lost 2 bases, J lost 8 bases, and 10 bases lay in between. Written as DNA, the CDR3 is TGTGCCAGCTCACCAAGGACGGGAGATGAGCAGTTCTTC. It yields the protein CASSPRTGDEQFF.

The chain has TRBV7-2 and TRBJ1-5; D gene uncertain. This CDR3 contains 14 residues. CDR1 and CDR2 (germline): SGHTA, FQGNSA. The V gene lost 5 bases and the J gene lost 5 bases, with 13 bases spanning the gap. The CDR3 sequence is CASSPTTGHQPQHF. As DNA, the CDR3 is TGTGCCAGCAGCCCGACGACTGGCCATCAGCCCCAGCATTTT.

The chain combines TRBV2 with TRBJ1-2; 8 positions agree with TRBD1. The trim removed 9 bases at V and 3 bases at J, leaving 3 bases unmatched. Germline V gives CDR1 SNHLY, CDR2 FYNNEI. CDR3 size: 12 residues. Here the CDR3 DNA reads TGTGCCAGTGGACAGGGAGACTATGGCTACACCTTC. It codes for CASGQGDYGYTF. The full variable domain, in which reference TRBV2 and TRBJ1-2 provide the parts outside the CDR3, is EPEVTQTPSHQVTQMGQEVILRCVPISNHLYFYWYRQILGQKVEFLVSFYNNEISEKSEIFDDQFSVERPDGSNFTLKIRSTKLEDSAMYFCASGQGDYGYTFGSGTRLTVV.

J is TRBJ1-1 and V is TRBV7-2; D unresolved. This CDR3 has 13 amino acids. Trimming left V 3 bases short and J 1 base short, with 6 bases between. CDR1 SGHTA and CDR2 FQGNSA come from the germline V gene. The CDR3 spells CASSFSRNTEAFF. The CDR3 bases are TGTGCCAGCAGCTTTAGTAGGAACACTGAAGCTTTCTTT.

The V and J genes are TRBV28 and TRBJ2-5; D may be TRBD1 (5 bases). The CDR3 contains 12 residues. CDR1 and CDR2 from the germline V gene are MDHEN and SYDVKM. The V end lost 2 bases, the J end lost 7 bases, and 8 bases lay between the germline ends. The chain's CDR3 is CASSLQGTTQYF. The CDR3 region has the DNA TGTGCCAGCAGTTTACAGGGTACGACCCAGTACTTC.

V usage is TRBV18 and J usage is TRBJ1-1; D ambiguous. This CDR3 comprises 17 residues. V lost 2 bases, J lost 4 bases, and 20 bases lay in between. CDR1 is KGHSH, CDR2 LQKENI, per germline. The DNA for the CDR3 is TGTGCCAGCTCACCAGGCAGAACCGTACTAGGGCTCACTGAAGCTTTCTTT. It encodes CASSPGRTVLGLTEAFF.

The DNA for the CDR3 is TGTGCCAGTAGTGCCTCTTTCCCGGGAGGTACGCAGTATTTT. This gives the protein CASSASFPGGTQYF. The chain carries TRBV19 and TRBJ2-3, with TRBD2 matching over 7 bases. This CDR3 has 14 residues. Germline V gene sequence: CDR1 LNHDA, CDR2 SQIVND (reference sequence). The junction had 10 bases not matched to a gene; V was cut back by 5 bases and J by 8 bases.